The 7 T cell receptor beta chains below all came from one sample that was sequenced in a study of blood T cells in healthy people across ages. Using a J-beta primer mix together with a sample-barcoded 5' primer, a second PCR was run for about 6 to 11 cycles. From the 5' RACE reads, TCRdb called clonotypes with MiXCR, one entry per CDR3 protein. This table has 1.5 million to 1.8 million distinct CDR3 sequences, about 45% appearing once. Material: blood. The receptors shown here come from a young woman in good health.

This clonotype was found many times. This chain connects TRBV4-3 to TRBJ2-7; 10 positions agree with TRBD1. V was clipped by 5 bases and J by 1 base; unmatched bases: 8. The CDR3 consists of 16 residues. Germline assignment: CDR1 LGHNA and CDR2 YSLEER. Here the CDR3 DNA reads TGCGCCAGCAGCTATTCAGGGACAGGGGAATCCTACGAGCAGTACTTC. This encodes CASSYSGTGESYEQYF.

The V and J genes are TRBV10-3 and TRBJ1-2; D may be TRBD1 (6 bases). Germline lookup yields CDR1 ENHRY and CDR2 SYGVKD. This CDR3 contains 13 residues. Between the trimmed V and J ends, which lost 6 bases and 3 bases, there was a span of 11 bases. CDR3 amino acids: CAISRQVDYGYTF. The CDR3 DNA sequence: TGTGCCATCAGCAGACAGGTAGACTATGGCTACACCTTC.

The chain joins TRBV6-6 to TRBJ2-7; D assignment may be TRBD1 or TRBD2 (5 bases each). The assigned J gene may be wrong: the sequence end matches TRBJ2-5 better. Germline CDR1 is MNHNY and CDR2 is SVGAGI (reference sequence). The CDR3 runs 15 residues. The CDR3 nucleotides read TGTGCCAGCAGTTACTCATGGGGGTTTGGGGAGACCCAGTACTTC. Protein product: CASSYSWGFGETQYF.

In this sample, this clonotype turned up a few times. This chain connects TRBV7-9 to TRBJ2-5; D is perhaps TRBD1 or TRBD2 (6 bases each). The germline gives CDR1 SEHNR, CDR2 FQNEAQ (reference sequence). CDR3 length: 12 residues. Between the trimmed V and J ends, which lost 10 bases and 3 bases, there was a span of 12 bases. This chain's CDR3 is CATRGLEETQYF. CDR3 nucleotides: TGTGCCACCCGGGGGCTGGAAGAGACCCAGTACTTC.

The chain is built from TRBV3-1 and TRBJ2-4; maybe TRBD2 (6 bases). The V and J ends lost 2 bases and 14 bases respectively, with 19 bases between them. This CDR3 is 14 amino acids long. Germline V lookup: CDR1 LGHDT, CDR2 YNNKEL (reference sequence). The CDR3 protein is CASSQRGDSHEKYF. In DNA, the CDR3 is TGTGCCAGCAGCCAACGCGGGGATTCCCACGAGAAGTACTTC.

The rearrangement joins TRBV20-1 to TRBJ2-1; weak D call: TRBD2 (6 bases). The DNA end is more similar to TRBJ2-7, so the J call may be wrong. The CDR3 covers 16 residues. Germline values: CDR1 DFQATT, CDR2 SNEGSKA (reference sequence). CDR3 DNA sequence: TGCAGTGCTAGTGGAAGGGTGGGAGGACTCTACAACGAGCAGTACTTC. This sequence encodes CSASGRVGGLYNEQYF.

This clonotype was seen a handful of times. This chain joins TRBV4-1 and TRBJ1-2; no clear D. The CDR3 has 15 amino acids. V lost 1 base and J lost 8, with 17 bases in between. Looked up from germline, CDR1 is MGHRA and CDR2 is YSYEKL. For the CDR3, the DNA is TGCGCCAGCAGCCAAGGGGGATTGGCCAGATCGGGCTACACCTTC. The encoded protein is CASSQGGLARSGYTF.